Listed below are T cell receptor beta chains from one sample, sequenced in a study of blood T cells in healthy people across ages. In TCRdb, the 5' RACE reads were re-called with MiXCR into one record per CDR3 protein. The table lists hundreds of thousands of distinct CDR3 sequences, approximately 49% of them singletons, with around a third in the top ten. The sample was blood. These receptors were obtained from a woman between 55 and 75 years old in good health. Each CDR3 is given with its conserved first and last residue. The D gene is left open where the match is weak. Clone size is given for some rows only: seen once, a few or many times, or a class if the clone is expanded.

J,D,V,size,DNA,CDR3
TRBJ2-7,TRBD2,TRBV7-2,.,TGTGCCAGCAGCTTACGTAGCGGGGCTGCCTACGAGCAGTACTTC,CASSLRSGAAYEQYF
TRBJ2-3,TRBD2,TRBV10-3,few,TGTGCCATCAGTGAAACCAGCGGGAGAGATACGCAGTATTTT,CAISETSGRDTQYF
TRBJ2-5,.,TRBV6-5,.,TGTGCCAGCAGGAGGATGGAGACCCAGTACTTC,CASRRMETQYF
TRBJ2-3,TRBD1,TRBV7-9,few,TGTGCCAGCAGCTTAGGACAGGGGTATAAAGATACGCAGTATTTT,CASSLGQGYKDTQYF
TRBJ2-3,TRBD1,TRBV5-1,.,TGCGCCAGCAGCTTGAACCCCGGGACAGGGGGCGGAGATACGCAGTATTTT,CASSLNPGTGGGDTQYF
TRBJ2-2,TRBD2,TRBV6-2/TRBV6-3,.,TGTGCCAGCAGTTATTGGGACTATACGAACACCGGGGAGCTGTTTTTT,CASSYWDYTNTGELFF
TRBJ2-3,TRBD1,TRBV24-1,few,TGTGCCACCAGTGGCCCGGGACAGGGGATTTTAACAGATACGCAGTATTTT,CATSGPGQGILTDTQYF
TRBJ1-4,TRBD1,TRBV20-1,.,TGCAGTGCCCGCGGGGTGGCAGGGGGCGAATCGAGTGAAAAACTGTTTTTT,CSARGVAGGESSEKLFF
TRBJ2-3,TRBD2,TRBV9,.,TGTGCCGGCAGCGTAGTAGCGGGAGACCCAGATACGCAGTATTTT,CAGSVVAGDPDTQYF
TRBJ2-3,TRBD2,TRBV10-3,.,TGTGCCATCAGTGCGTGGCTAGCGGGAAACACAGATACGCAGTATTTT,CAISAWLAGNTDTQYF
TRBJ2-2,.,TRBV20-1,.,TGCAGTGCTCCCCCTCAGGGCGGGATGTACACCGGGGAGCTGTTTTTT,CSAPPQGGMYTGELFF
TRBJ1-4,.,TRBV4-1,.,TGCGCCAGCAGCCATCAAGTGGGAGACGAAAAACTGTTTTTT,CASSHQVGDEKLFF
TRBJ2-1,.,TRBV5-1,few,TGCGCCAGCAGCTTGGGGGGAGCAGATGAGCAGTTCTTC,CASSLGGADEQFF